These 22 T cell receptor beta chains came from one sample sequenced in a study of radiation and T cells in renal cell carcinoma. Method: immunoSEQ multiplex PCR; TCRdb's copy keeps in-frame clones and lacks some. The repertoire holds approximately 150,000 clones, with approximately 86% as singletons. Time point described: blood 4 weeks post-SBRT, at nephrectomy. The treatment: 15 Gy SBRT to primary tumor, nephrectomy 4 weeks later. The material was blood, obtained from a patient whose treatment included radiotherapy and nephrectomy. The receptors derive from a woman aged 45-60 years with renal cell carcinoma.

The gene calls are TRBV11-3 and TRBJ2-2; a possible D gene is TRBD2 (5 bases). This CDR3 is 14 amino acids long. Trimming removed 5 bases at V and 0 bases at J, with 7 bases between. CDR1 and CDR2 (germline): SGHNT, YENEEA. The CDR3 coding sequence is TGTGCCAGCAGCCTGGGAGCGAACACCGGGGAGCTGTTTTTT. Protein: CASSLGANTGELFF.

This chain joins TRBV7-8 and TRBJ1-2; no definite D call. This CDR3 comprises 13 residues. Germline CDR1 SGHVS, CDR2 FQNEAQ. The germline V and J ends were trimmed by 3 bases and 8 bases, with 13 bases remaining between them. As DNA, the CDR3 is TGTGCCAGCAGCTTTACCGCTTCGGGAGGCTACACCTTC. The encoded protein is CASSFTASGGYTF.

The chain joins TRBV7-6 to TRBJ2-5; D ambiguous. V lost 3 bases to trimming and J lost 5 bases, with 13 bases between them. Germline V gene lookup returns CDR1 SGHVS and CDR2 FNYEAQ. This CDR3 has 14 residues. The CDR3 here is CASSLAGLRETQYF. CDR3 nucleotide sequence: TGTGCCAGCAGCTTGGCAGGCCTGCGGGAGACCCAGTACTTC. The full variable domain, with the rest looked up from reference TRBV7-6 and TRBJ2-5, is GAGVSQSPRYKVTKRGQDVALRCDPISGHVSLYWYRQALGQGPEFLTYFNYEAQQDKSGLPNDRFSAERPEGSISTLTIQRTEQRDSAMYRCASSLAGLRETQYFGPGTRLLVL.

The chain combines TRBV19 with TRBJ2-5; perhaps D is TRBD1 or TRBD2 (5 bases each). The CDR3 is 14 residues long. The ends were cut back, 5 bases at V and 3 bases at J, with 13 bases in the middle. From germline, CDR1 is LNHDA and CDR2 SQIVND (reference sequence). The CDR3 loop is CASSQARGEETQYF. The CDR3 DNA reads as TGTGCCAGTAGTCAGGCTAGAGGGGAAGAGACCCAGTACTTC.

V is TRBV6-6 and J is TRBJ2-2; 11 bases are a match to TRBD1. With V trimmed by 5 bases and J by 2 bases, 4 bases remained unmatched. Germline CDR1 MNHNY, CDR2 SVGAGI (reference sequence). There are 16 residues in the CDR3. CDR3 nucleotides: TGTGCCAGCAGTAAACGGACAGGGGGCAACACCGGGGAGCTGTTTTTT. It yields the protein CASSKRTGGNTGELFF.

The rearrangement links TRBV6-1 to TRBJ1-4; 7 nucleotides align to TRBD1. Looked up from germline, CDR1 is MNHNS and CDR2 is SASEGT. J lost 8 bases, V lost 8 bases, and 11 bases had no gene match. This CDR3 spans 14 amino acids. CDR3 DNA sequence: TGTGCCAGCGTTAAGGGGGCGGGTCGGGAAAAACTGTTTTTT. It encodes CASVKGAGREKLFF.

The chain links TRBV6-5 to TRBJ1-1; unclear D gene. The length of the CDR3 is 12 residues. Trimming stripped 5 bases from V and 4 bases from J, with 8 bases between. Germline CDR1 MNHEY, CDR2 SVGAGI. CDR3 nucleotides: TGTGCCAGCAGTACGCCCGGCACTGAAGCTTTCTTT. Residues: CASSTPGTEAFF.

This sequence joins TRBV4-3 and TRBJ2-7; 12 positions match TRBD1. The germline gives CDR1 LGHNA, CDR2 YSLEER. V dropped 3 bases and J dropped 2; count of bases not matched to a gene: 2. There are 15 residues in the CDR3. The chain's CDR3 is CASSQGTGGTYEQYF. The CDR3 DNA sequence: TGCGCCAGCAGCCAGGGGACAGGGGGCACCTACGAGCAGTACTTC.

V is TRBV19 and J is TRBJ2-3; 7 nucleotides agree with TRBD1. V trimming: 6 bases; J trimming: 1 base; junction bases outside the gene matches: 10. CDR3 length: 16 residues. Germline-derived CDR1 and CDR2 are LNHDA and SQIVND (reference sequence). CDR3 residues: CASRTQQGSRTDTQYF. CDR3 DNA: TGTGCCAGTAGAACCCAACAGGGGTCTCGCACAGATACGCAGTATTTT.

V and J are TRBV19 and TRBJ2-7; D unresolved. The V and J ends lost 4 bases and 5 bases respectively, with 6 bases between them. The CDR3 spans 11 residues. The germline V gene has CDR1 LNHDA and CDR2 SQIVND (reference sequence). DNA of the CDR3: TGTGCCAGTAGTACTTTGGACGAGCAGTACTTC. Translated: CASSTLDEQYF.

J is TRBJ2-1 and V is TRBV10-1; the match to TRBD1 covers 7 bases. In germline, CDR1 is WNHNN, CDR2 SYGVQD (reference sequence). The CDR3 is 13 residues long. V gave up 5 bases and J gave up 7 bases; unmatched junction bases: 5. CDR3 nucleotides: TGCGCCAGCAGTACAGGGGTCAGGAATGAGCAGTTCTTC. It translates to CASSTGVRNEQFF.

CDR3 nucleotides: TGCGCCAGCAGCTTGGGTCCAGGAATGGACACTGAAGCTTTCTTT. It translates to CASSLGPGMDTEAFF. V is TRBV5-1 and J is TRBJ1-1, with D unresolved. Germline V gene data show CDR1 as SGHRS and CDR2 as YFSETQ. The length of the CDR3 is 15 residues. V was clipped by 0 bases and J by 3 bases, with 12 bases between them.

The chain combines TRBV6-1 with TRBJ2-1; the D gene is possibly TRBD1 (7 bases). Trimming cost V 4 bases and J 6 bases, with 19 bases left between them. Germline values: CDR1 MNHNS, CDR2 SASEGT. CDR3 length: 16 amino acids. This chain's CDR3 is CASSGSEGAIGNEQFF. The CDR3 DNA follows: TGTGCCAGCAGTGGCTCGGAGGGGGCTATAGGCAATGAGCAGTTCTTC.

CDR3 DNA sequence: TGTGCCAGCAGGCAGGGGTGGGCCGGGGAGCTGTTTTTT. This sequence encodes CASRQGWAGELFF. The chain recombines TRBV28 with TRBJ2-2; D may be TRBD1 (6 bases). Trimming removed 6 bases from V and 6 bases from J, with 11 bases in between. The CDR3 loop spans 13 amino acids. Germline V lookup: CDR1 MDHEN, CDR2 SYDVKM. Based on the CDR3 plus reference TRBV28 and TRBJ2-2, the full variable domain is DVKVTQSSRYLVKRTGEKVFLECVQDMDHENMFWYRQDPGLGLRLIYFSYDVKMKEKGDIPEGYSVSREKKERFSLILESASTNQTSMYLCASRQGWAGELFFGEGSRLTVL.

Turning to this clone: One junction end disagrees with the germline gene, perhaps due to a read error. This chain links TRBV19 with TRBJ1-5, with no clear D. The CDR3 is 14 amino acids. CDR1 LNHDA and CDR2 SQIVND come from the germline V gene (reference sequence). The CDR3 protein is CASSIERANQPQHF. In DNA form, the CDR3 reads TGTGCCAGTAGTATAGAAAGAGCTAATCAACCCCAGCATTTT.

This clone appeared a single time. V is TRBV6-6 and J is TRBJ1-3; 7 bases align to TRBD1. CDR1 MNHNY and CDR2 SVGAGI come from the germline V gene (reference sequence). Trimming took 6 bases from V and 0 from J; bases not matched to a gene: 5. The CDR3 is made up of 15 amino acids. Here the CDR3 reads CASSDRANSGNTIYF. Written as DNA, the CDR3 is TGTGCCAGCAGCGACAGGGCGAACTCTGGAAACACCATATATTTT.

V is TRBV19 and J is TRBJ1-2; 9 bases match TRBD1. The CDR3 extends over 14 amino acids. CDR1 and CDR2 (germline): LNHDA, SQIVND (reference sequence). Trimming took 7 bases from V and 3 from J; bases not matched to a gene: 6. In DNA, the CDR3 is TGTGCCAGTAAGTTGGACAGGGGTGACTATGGCTACACCTTC. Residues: CASKLDRGDYGYTF.

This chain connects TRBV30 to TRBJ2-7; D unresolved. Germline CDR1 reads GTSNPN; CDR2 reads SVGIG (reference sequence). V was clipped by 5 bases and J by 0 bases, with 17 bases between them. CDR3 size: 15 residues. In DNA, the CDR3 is TGTGCCTGGGTTAAACCCGACATGAGCTCCTACGAGCAGTACTTC. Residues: CAWVKPDMSSYEQYF. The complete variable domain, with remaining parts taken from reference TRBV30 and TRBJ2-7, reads SQTIHQWPATLVQPVGSPLSLECTVEGTSNPNLYWYRQAAGRGLQLLFYSVGIGQISSEVPQNLSASRPQDRQFILSSKKLLLSDSGFYLCAWVKPDMSSYEQYFGPGTRLTVT.

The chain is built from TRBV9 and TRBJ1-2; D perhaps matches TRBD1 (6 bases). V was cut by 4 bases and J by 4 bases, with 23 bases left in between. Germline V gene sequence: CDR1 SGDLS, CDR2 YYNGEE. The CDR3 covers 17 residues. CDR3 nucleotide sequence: TGTGCCAGCAGCCCGTTGGGTGGCGGGGGACAAAGCTATGGCTACACCTTC. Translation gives CASSPLGGGGQSYGYTF.

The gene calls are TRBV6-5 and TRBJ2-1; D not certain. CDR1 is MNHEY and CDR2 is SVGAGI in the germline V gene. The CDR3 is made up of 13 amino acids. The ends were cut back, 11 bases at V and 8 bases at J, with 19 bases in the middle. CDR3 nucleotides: TGTGCCTGTTTGGCAGCCGATAGGGATGAGCAGTTCTTC. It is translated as CACLAADRDEQFF.

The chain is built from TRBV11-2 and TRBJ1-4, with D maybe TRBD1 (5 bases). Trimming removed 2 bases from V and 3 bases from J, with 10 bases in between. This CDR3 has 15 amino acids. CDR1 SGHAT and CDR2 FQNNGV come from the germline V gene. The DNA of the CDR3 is TGTGCCAGCAGCTTACTAGGGGACTCTAATGAAAAACTGTTTTTT. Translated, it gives CASSLLGDSNEKLFF.

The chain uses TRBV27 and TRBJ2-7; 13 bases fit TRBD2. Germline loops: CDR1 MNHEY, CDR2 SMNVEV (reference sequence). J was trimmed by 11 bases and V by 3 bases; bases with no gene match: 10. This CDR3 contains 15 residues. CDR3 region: CASSFGLLAGGPEYF. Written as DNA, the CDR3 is TGTGCCAGCAGTTTCGGCTTACTAGCGGGAGGGCCGGAGTACTTC.